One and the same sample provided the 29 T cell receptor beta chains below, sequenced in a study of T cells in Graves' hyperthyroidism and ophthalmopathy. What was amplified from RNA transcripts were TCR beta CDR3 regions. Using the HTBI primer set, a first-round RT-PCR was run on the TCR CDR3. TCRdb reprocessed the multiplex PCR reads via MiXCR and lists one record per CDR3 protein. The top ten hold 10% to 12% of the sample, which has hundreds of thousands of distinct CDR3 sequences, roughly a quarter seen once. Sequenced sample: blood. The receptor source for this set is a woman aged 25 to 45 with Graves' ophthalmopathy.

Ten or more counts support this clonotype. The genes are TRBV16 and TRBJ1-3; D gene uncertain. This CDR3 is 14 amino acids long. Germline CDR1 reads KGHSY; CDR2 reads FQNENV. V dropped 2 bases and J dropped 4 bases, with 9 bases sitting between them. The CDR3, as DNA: TGTGCCAGCAGCCAACAAGAATTAGGAAACACCATATATTTT. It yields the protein CASSQQELGNTIYF.

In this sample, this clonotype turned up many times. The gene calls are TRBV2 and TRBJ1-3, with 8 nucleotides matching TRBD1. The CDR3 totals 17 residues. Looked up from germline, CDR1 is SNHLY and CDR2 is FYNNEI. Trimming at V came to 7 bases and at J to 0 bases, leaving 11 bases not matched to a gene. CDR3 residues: CASIPSLDRGSGNTIYF. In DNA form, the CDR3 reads TGTGCCAGCATCCCTAGCCTCGACAGGGGCTCTGGAAACACCATATATTTT. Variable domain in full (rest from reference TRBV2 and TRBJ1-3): EPEVTQTPSHQVTQMGQEVILRCVPISNHLYFYWYRQILGQKVEFLVSFYNNEISEKSEIFDDQFSVERPDGSNFTLKIRSTKLEDSAMYFCASIPSLDRGSGNTIYFGEGSWLTVV.

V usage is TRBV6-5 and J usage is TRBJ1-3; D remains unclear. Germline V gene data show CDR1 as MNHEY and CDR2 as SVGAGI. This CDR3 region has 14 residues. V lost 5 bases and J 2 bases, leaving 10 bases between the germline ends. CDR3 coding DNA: TGTGCCAGCAGTCCGCCGTATCCTGGAAACACCATATATTTT. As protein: CASSPPYPGNTIYF.

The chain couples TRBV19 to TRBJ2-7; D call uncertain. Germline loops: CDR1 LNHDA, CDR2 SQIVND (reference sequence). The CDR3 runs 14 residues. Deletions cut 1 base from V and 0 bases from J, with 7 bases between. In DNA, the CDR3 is TGTGCCAGTAGTATAGGAGGAAGCTCCTACGAGCAGTACTTC. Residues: CASSIGGSSYEQYF.

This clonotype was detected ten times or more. CDR3 nucleotide sequence: TGTGCCAGCAGCATCCGACAATATCAAGAGACCCAGTACTTC. This translates into CASSIRQYQETQYF. This chain uses TRBV7-2 with TRBJ2-5; D remains ambiguous. This CDR3 is built from 14 residues. Per germline, CDR1 SGHTA and CDR2 FQGNSA. Trimming shortened V by 5 bases and J by 2 bases, and 12 bases separated the two germline ends. The complete variable domain, with remaining parts taken from reference TRBV7-2 and TRBJ2-5, reads GAGVSQSPSNKVTEKGKDVELRCDPISGHTALYWYRQSLGQGLEFLIYFQGNSAPDKSGLPSDRFSAERTGGSVSTLTIQRTQQEDSAVYLCASSIRQYQETQYFGPGTRLLVL.

The CDR3 sequence is CSAGGVTEAFF. The CDR3 DNA is TGCAGTGCTGGGGGGGTCACTGAAGCTTTCTTT. The V gene is TRBV20-1, the J gene TRBJ1-1; maybe TRBD1 (5 bases). The CDR3 extends over 11 amino acids. CDR1 and CDR2 from the germline V gene are DFQATT and SNEGSKA (reference sequence). The germline V and J ends were trimmed by 5 bases and 4 bases, with 8 bases remaining between them.

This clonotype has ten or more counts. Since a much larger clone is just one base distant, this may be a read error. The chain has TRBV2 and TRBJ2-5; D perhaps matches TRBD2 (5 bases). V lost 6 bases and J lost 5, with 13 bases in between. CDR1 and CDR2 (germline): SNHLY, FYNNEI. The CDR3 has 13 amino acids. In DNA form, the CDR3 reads TGTGCCAGCAGCGCCGGACTGGAGGAGACCCAGTACTTC. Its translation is CASSAGLEETQYF.

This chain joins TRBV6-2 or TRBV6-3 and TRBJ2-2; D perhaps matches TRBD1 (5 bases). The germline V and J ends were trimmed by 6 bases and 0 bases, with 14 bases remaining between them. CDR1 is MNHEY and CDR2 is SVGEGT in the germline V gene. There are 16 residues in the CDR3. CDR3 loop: CASRRPGRTNTGELFF. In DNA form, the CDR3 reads TGTGCCAGCAGAAGGCCAGGGCGGACGAACACCGGGGAGCTGTTTTTT.

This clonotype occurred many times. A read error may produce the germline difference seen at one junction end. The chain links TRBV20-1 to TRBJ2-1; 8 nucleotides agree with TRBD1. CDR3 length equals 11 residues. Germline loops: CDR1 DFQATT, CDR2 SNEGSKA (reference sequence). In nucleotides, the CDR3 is TGCAGTGCCCCCGGGACAGGAAGGGTCCTCTTC. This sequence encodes CSAPGTGRVLF.

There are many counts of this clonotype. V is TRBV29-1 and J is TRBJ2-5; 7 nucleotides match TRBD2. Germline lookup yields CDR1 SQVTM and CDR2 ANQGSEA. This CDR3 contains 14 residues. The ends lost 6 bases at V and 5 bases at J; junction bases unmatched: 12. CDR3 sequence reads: CSVFPRREGETQYF. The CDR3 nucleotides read TGCAGCGTCTTCCCACGGAGGGAGGGGGAGACCCAGTACTTC. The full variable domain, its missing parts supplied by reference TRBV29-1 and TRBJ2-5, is SAVISQKPSRDICQRGTSLTIQCQVDSQVTMMFWYRQQPGQSLTLIATANQGSEATYESGFVIDKFPISRPNLTFSTLTVSNMSPEDSSIYLCSVFPRREGETQYFGPGTRLLVL.

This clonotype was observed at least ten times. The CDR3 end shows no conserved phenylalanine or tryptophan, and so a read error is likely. CDR3 sequence reads: CSAENRDRGREIYGYTS. In DNA form, the CDR3 reads TGCAGTGCCGAGAACCGGGACAGGGGGCGCGAGATCTATGGCTACACCTCC. V usage is TRBV20-1 and J usage is TRBJ1-2; 12 bases map to TRBD1. After removal of 6 bases from V and 4 bases from J, the junction contained 15 bases not matched to a gene. This CDR3 region has 17 residues. Germline-derived CDR1 and CDR2 are DFQATT and SNEGSKA (reference sequence).

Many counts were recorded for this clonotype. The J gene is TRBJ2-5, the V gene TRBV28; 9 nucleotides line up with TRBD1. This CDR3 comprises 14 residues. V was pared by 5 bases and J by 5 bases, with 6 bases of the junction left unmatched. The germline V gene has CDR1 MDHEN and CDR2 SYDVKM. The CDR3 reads CASSKWTGAETQYF. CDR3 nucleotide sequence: TGTGCCAGCAGTAAATGGACAGGGGCTGAGACCCAGTACTTC.

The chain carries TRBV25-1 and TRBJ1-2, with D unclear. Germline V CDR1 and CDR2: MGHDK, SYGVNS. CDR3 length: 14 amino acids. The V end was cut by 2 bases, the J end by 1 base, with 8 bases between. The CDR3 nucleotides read TGTGCCAGCAGTGAAAGAGTATATAACTATGGCTACACCTTC. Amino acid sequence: CASSERVYNYGYTF.

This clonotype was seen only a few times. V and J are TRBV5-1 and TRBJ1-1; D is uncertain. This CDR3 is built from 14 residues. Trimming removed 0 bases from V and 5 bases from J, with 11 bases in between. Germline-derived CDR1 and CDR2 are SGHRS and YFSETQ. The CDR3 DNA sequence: TGCGCCAGCAGCTTGGACGGGATGAGGACTGAAGCTTTCTTT. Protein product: CASSLDGMRTEAFF. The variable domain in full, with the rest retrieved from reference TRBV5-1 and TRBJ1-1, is KAGVTQTPRYLIKTRGQQVTLSCSPISGHRSVSWYQQTPGQGLQFLFEYFSETQRNKGNFPGRFSGRQFSNSRSEMNVSTLELGDSALYLCASSLDGMRTEAFFGQGTRLTVV.

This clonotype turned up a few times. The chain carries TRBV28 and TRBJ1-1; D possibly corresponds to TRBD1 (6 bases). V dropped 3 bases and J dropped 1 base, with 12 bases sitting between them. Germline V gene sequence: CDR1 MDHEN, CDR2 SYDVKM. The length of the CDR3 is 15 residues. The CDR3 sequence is CASSFRIQGNTEAFF. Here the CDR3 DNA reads TGTGCCAGCAGTTTCAGGATACAGGGGAACACTGAAGCTTTCTTT.

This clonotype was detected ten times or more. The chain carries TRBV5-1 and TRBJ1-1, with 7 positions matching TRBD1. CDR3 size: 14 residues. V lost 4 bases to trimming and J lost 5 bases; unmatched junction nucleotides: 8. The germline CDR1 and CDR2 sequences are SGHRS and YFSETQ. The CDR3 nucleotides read TGCGCCAGCAGCGACTACAGGGGTTCAACTGAAGCTTTCTTT. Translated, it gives CASSDYRGSTEAFF.

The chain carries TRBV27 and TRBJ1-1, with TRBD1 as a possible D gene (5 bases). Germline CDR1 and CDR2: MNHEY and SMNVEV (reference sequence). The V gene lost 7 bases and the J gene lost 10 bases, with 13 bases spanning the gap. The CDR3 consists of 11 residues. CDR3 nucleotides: TGTGCCAGCACGGGGGGGTCGGTAGCTTTCTTT. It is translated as CASTGGSVAFF.

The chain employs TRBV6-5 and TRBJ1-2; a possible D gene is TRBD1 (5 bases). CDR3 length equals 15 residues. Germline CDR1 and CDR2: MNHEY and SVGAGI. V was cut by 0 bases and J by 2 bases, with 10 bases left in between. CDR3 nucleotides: TGTGCCAGCAGTTACTCGAGAAACAGGAACTATGGCTACACCTTC. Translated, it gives CASSYSRNRNYGYTF.

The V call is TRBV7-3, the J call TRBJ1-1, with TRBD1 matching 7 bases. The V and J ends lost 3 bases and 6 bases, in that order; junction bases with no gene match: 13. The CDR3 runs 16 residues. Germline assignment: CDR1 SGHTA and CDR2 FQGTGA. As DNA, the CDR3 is TGTGCCAGCAGCTTTTACCCACAGGGGTCCACCCCTGAAGCTTTCTTT. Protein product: CASSFYPQGSTPEAFF. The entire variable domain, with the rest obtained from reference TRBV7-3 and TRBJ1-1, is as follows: GAGVSQTPSNKVTEKGKYVELRCDPISGHTALYWYRQSLGQGPEFLIYFQGTGAADDSGLPNDRFFAVRPEGSVSTLKIQRTERGDSAVYLCASSFYPQGSTPEAFFGQGTRLTVV.

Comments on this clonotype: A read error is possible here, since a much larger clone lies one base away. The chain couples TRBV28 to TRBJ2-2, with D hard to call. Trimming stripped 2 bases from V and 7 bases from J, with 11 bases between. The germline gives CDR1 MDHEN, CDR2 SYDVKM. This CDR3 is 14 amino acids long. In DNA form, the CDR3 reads TGTGCCAGCAGTTTAGGGGTCCACATCGGGGAGCTGTTTTTT. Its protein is CASSLGVHIGELFF. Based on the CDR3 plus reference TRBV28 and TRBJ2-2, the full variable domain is DVKVTQSSRYLVKRTGEKVFLECVQDMDHENMFWYRQDPGLGLRLIYFSYDVKMKEKGDIPEGYSVSREKKERFSLILESASTNQTSMYLCASSLGVHIGELFFGEGSRLTVL.

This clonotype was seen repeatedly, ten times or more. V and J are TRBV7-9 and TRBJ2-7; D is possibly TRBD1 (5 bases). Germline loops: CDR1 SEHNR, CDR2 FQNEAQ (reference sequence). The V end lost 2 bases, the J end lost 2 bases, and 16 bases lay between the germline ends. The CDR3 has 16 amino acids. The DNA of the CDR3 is TGTGCCAGCAGCTTATCGGCCGCCCAGGGCCCCTACGAGCAGTACTTC. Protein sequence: CASSLSAAQGPYEQYF.

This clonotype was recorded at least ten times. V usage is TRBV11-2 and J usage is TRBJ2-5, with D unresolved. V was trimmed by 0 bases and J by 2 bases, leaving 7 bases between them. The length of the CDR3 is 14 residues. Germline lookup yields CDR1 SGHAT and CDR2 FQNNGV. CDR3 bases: TGTGCCAGCAGCTTAGATTACGAACAAGAGACCCAGTACTTC. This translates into CASSLDYEQETQYF. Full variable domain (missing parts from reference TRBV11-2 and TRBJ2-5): EAGVAQSPRYKIIEKRQSVAFWCNPISGHATLYWYQQILGQGPKLLIQFQNNGVVDDSQLPKDRFSAERLKGVDSTLKIQPAKLEDSAVYLCASSLDYEQETQYFGPGTRLLVL.

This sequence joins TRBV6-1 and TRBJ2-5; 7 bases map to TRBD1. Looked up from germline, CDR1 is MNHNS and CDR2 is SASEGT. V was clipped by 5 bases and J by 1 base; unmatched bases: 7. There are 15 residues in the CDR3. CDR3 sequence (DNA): TGTGCCAGCAGTCTCTACGGGACAGTCCAAGAGACCCAGTACTTC. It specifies CASSLYGTVQETQYF.

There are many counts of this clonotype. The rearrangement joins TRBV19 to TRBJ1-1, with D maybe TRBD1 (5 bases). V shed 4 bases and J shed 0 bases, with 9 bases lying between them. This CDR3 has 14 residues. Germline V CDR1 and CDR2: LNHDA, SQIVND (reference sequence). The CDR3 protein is CASSKGDMNTEAFF. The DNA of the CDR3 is TGTGCCAGTAGTAAAGGGGATATGAACACTGAAGCTTTCTTT.

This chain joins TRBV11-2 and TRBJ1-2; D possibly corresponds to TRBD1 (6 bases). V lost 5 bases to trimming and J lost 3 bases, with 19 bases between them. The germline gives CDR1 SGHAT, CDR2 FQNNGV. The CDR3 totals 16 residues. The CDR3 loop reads CASSLPRASGDYGYTF. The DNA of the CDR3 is TGTGCCAGCAGCCTACCCCGGGCCTCAGGGGACTATGGCTACACCTTC. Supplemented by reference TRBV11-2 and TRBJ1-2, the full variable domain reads EAGVAQSPRYKIIEKRQSVAFWCNPISGHATLYWYQQILGQGPKLLIQFQNNGVVDDSQLPKDRFSAERLKGVDSTLKIQPAKLEDSAVYLCASSLPRASGDYGYTFGSGTRLTVV.

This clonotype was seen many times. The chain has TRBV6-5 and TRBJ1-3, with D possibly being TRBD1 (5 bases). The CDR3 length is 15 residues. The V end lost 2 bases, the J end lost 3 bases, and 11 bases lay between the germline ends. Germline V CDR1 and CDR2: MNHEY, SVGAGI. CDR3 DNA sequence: TGTGCCAGCAGTTACGAGGGGACTCATGGAAACACCATATATTTT. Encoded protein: CASSYEGTHGNTIYF.

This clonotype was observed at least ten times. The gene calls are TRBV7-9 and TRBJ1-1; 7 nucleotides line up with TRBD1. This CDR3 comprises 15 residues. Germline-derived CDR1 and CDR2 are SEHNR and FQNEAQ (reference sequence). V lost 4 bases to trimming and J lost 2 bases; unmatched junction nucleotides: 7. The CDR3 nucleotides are TGTGCCAGCAGCTGGCCGGGACAGAGCAACACTGAAGCTTTCTTT. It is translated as CASSWPGQSNTEAFF.

In DNA, the CDR3 is TGTGCCACCCGGAGCCAGTATAGCAATCAGCCCCAGCATTTT. Residues: CATRSQYSNQPQHF. The gene calls are TRBV10-3 and TRBJ1-5, with D uncertain. The CDR3 spans 14 residues. V was shortened by 10 bases and J by 0 bases, with 13 bases between the two germline ends. The V gene's germline CDR1 is ENHRY and CDR2 SYGVKD.

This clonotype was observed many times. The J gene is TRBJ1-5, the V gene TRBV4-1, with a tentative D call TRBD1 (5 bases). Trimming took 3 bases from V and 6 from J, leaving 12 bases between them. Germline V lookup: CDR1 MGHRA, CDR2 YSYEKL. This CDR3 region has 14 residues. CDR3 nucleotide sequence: TGCGCCAGCAGCCATTTCAGGGTGTCTCAGCCCCAGCATTTT. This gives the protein CASSHFRVSQPQHF.